Listed here are 18 T cell receptor beta chains from one sample, sequenced in a study of T cell responses to AZD1222 COVID-19 vaccine. The method was immunoSEQ multiplex PCR; TCRdb's version includes in-frame clones alone and lacks a portion of them. The table lists roughly 160,000 clones, around 91% of them singletons. The sequenced sample was peripheral blood, obtained on day 0 of AZD1222 vaccination. The receptors shown here come from an adult in good health.

The chain employs TRBV6-5 and TRBJ2-1, with D maybe TRBD1 (6 bases). Germline CDR1 and CDR2: MNHEY and SVGAGI. CDR3 length: 14 residues. The V gene lost 0 bases and the J gene lost 10 bases, with 13 bases spanning the gap. This CDR3 reads CASSYSYQTGEQFF. The CDR3 nucleotides are TGTGCCAGCAGTTACTCATACCAAACAGGGGAGCAGTTCTTC.

This chain connects TRBV6-5 to TRBJ2-2; D remains ambiguous. Germline CDR1 MNHEY, CDR2 SVGAGI. The V gene lost 7 bases and the J gene lost 3 bases, with 12 bases spanning the gap. This CDR3 has 14 residues. The CDR3 sequence: CASTIPTDTGELFF. The DNA of the CDR3 is TGTGCCAGCACCATCCCCACAGACACCGGGGAGCTGTTTTTT.

The V gene is TRBV6-2 or TRBV6-3, the J gene TRBJ2-5; D is perhaps TRBD1 (5 bases). V shed 2 bases and J shed 4 bases, with 17 bases lying between them. Germline values: CDR1 MNHEY, CDR2 SVGEGT. The CDR3 has 16 amino acids. CDR3 sequence: CASSYPQSQGGETQYF. The CDR3 coding sequence is TGTGCCAGCAGTTACCCGCAAAGTCAGGGTGGAGAGACCCAGTACTTC.

The chain employs TRBV2 and TRBJ2-5; D tentatively fits TRBD1 or TRBD2 (5 bases each). This CDR3 contains 15 residues. Per germline, CDR1 SNHLY and CDR2 FYNNEI. The V and J ends lost 11 bases and 2 bases respectively, with 21 bases between them. For the CDR3, the DNA is TGTGCCTCCCAAAGGGTGGACGGGGCTCAAGAGACCCAGTACTTC. This encodes CASQRVDGAQETQYF.

V is TRBV5-5 and J is TRBJ2-5; D unresolved. The germline V gene encodes CDR1 SGHKS and CDR2 YYEKEE (reference sequence). V shed 0 bases and J shed 5 bases, with 8 bases lying between them. There are 13 residues in the CDR3. The CDR3: CASSLDIGETQYF. DNA for the CDR3: TGTGCCAGCAGCTTGGATATCGGGGAGACCCAGTACTTC.

The CDR3 reads CASSSRQGWTEAFF. The CDR3 DNA sequence: TGCGCCAGCAGCTCTCGACAGGGCTGGACTGAAGCTTTCTTT. The J gene is TRBJ1-1, the V gene TRBV5-1; 7 nucleotides agree with TRBD1. V dropped 3 bases and J dropped 5; count of bases not matched to a gene: 7. This CDR3 has 14 amino acids. Germline V gene data show CDR1 as SGHRS and CDR2 as YFSETQ. Based on the CDR3 plus reference TRBV5-1 and TRBJ1-1, the full variable domain is KAGVTQTPRYLIKTRGQQVTLSCSPISGHRSVSWYQQTPGQGLQFLFEYFSETQRNKGNFPGRFSGRQFSNSRSEMNVSTLELGDSALYLCASSSRQGWTEAFFGQGTRLTVV.

The chain links TRBV6-2 or TRBV6-3 to TRBJ1-5, with D tentatively TRBD1 (6 bases). CDR3 length equals 14 residues. Germline V CDR1 and CDR2: MNHEY, SVGEGT. Trimming removed 4 bases at V and 3 bases at J, with 10 bases between. For the CDR3, the DNA is TGTGCCAGCAGTTCGGGGACAATCAATCAGCCCCAGCATTTT. Its translation: CASSSGTINQPQHF.

The DNA of the CDR3 is TGTGCCAGCAGATTAGCGGGGGGGTACAATGAGCAGTTCTTC. This gives the protein CASRLAGGYNEQFF. V gene TRBV27 combines with J gene TRBJ2-1, with 11 bases matching TRBD2. V shed 6 bases, J shed 4 bases, and the junction held 2 bases outside the gene matches. Germline CDR1 is MNHEY and CDR2 is SMNVEV (reference sequence). The CDR3 is made up of 14 amino acids.

The V and J genes are TRBV2 and TRBJ1-1, with D unresolved. V was clipped by 4 bases and J by 2 bases, with 5 bases between them. This CDR3 region has 12 residues. CDR1 is SNHLY, CDR2 FYNNEI, per germline. This CDR3 reads CASSVVNTEAFF. DNA of the CDR3: TGTGCCAGCAGTGTTGTTAACACTGAAGCTTTCTTT.

The chain carries TRBV12-3 or TRBV12-4 and TRBJ2-2; D not resolved. The CDR3 runs to 13 residues. V was cut by 6 bases and J by 0 bases, with 5 bases left in between. The CDR3 bases are TGTGCCAGCAGCCGAACGAACACCGGGGAGCTGTTTTTT. This codes for CASSRTNTGELFF.

In its sample, this clone was seen a few times. The rearrangement joins TRBV5-4 to TRBJ2-2, with D tentatively TRBD1 (6 bases). V was clipped by 6 bases and J by 4 bases, with 16 bases between them. The CDR3 contains 15 residues. CDR1 is SGHNT and CDR2 is YYREEE in the germline V gene (reference sequence). The chain's CDR3 is CASTPGTTITGELFF. CDR3 nucleotides: TGTGCCAGCACCCCCGGGACAACGATCACCGGGGAGCTGTTTTTT.

This chain uses TRBV6-2 or TRBV6-3 with TRBJ2-1, with D possibly TRBD2 on 7 matching bases. Looked up from germline, CDR1 is MNHEY and CDR2 is SVGEGT. With 4 bases removed from V and 5 bases from J, the gap between germline ends came to 15 bases. The CDR3 loop spans 15 amino acids. CDR3 coding DNA: TGTGCCAGCAGTTTTACGGGGGGCCTAAACAATGAGCAGTTCTTC. Encoded protein: CASSFTGGLNNEQFF.

There are a few counts of this clone. The chain combines TRBV6-5 with TRBJ2-3; TRBD2 matches 7 bases. The CDR3 is 15 amino acids. CDR1 and CDR2 (germline): MNHEY, SVGAGI. Losses at the gene ends were 6 bases for V and 1 base for J; bases not matched to a gene: 7. CDR3 loop: CASRNSGAGTDTQYF. CDR3 nucleotides: TGTGCCAGCAGAAACAGCGGGGCGGGCACAGATACGCAGTATTTT.

This clone was seen only once. J is TRBJ1-2 and V is TRBV18, with D uncertain. CDR3 size: 11 residues. Trimming shortened V by 4 bases and J by 8 bases, and 8 bases separated the two germline ends. Germline V gives CDR1 KGHSH, CDR2 LQKENI. CDR3 sequence: CASSRDYGYTF. The CDR3 DNA reads TGTGCCAGCTCACGGGATTACGGCTACACCTTC.

This chain connects TRBV5-3 to TRBJ2-2; 7 bases match TRBD1. TRBV5-3 falls under the ORF class, with uncertain function. This CDR3 is 16 amino acids long. Trimming at V came to 4 bases and at J to 3 bases, leaving 9 bases not matched to a gene. In nucleotides, the CDR3 is TGTGCCAGAAGCCAAAACCGACAGGGATACACCGGGGAGCTGTTTTTT. Protein sequence: CARSQNRQGYTGELFF.

This chain joins TRBV2 and TRBJ2-2; D may correspond to TRBD1 or TRBD2 (5 bases each). The germline CDR1 and CDR2 sequences are SNHLY and FYNNEI. CDR3 size: 12 residues. Trimming pared 7 bases from V and 6 bases from J, leaving 9 bases between. The CDR3 nucleotides are TGTGCCAGCAATACGGGACCCGGGGAGCTGTTTTTT. Its protein product is CASNTGPGELFF.

The table lists this clone with a few counts. The gene calls are TRBV6-5 and TRBJ1-5; D remains ambiguous. The V gene lost 7 bases and the J gene lost 5 bases, with 15 bases spanning the gap. The CDR3 runs to 14 residues. Germline CDR1 MNHEY, CDR2 SVGAGI. The CDR3 nucleotides read TGTGCCAGCAAAACGGGGATCGGAGATCAGCCCCAGCATTTT. The encoded protein is CASKTGIGDQPQHF.

In this sample, this clone turned up a few times. This chain uses TRBV6-5 with TRBJ1-1; no clear D. This CDR3 has 13 amino acids. The germline CDR1 and CDR2 sequences are MNHEY and SVGAGI. V was clipped by 8 bases and J by 3 bases, with 13 bases between them. CDR3 sequence reads: CASGVFTDTEAFF. CDR3 DNA: TGTGCCAGCGGGGTTTTTACGGACACTGAAGCTTTCTTT.